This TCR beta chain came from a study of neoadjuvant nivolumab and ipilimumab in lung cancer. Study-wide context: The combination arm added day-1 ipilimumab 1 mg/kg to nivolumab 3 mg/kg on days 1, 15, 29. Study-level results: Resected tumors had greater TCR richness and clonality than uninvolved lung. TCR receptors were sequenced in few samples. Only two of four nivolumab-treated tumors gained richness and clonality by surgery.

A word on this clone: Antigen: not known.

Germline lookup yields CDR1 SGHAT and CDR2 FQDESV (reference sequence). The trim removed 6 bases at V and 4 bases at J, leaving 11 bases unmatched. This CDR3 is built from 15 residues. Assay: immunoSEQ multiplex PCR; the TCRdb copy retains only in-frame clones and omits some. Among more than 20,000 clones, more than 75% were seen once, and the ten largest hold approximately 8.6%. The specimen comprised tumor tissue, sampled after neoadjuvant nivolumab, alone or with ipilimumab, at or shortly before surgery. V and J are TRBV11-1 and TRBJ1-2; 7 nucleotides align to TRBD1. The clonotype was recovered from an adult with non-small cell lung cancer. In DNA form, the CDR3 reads TGTGCCAGCAGTCCGGGACAGAATTATGTCTATGGCTACACCTTC. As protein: CASSPGQNYVYGYTF.